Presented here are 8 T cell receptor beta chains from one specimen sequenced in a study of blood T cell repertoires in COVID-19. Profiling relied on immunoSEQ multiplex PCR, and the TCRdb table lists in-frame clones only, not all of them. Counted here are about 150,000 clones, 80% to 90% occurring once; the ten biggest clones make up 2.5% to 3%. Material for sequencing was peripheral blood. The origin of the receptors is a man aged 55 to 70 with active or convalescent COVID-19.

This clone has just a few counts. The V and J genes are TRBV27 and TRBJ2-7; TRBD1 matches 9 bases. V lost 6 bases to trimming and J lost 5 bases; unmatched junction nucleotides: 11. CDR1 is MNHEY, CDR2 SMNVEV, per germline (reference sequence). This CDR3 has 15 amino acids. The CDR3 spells CASSNRDRADDEQYF. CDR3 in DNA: TGTGCCAGCAGCAACCGGGACAGGGCGGACGACGAGCAGTACTTC.

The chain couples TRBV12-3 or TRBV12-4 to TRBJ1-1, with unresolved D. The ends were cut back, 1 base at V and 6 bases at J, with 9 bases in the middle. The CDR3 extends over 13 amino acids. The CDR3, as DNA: TGTGCCAGCAGTTTAGTCGCGGTGGCTGAAGCTTTCTTT. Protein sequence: CASSLVAVAEAFF.

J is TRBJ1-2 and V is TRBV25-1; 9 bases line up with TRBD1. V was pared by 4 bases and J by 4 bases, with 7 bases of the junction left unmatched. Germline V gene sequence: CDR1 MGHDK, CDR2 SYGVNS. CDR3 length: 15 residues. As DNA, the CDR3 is TGTGCCAGCAGTGCCCCGGGACAGGGATCCTATGGCTACACCTTC. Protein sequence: CASSAPGQGSYGYTF.

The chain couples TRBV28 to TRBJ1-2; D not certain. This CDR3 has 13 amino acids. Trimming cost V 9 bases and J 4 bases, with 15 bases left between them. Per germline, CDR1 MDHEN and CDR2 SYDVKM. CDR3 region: CASHRGSSYGYTF. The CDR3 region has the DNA TGTGCCAGTCACCGAGGGTCCTCCTATGGCTACACCTTC.

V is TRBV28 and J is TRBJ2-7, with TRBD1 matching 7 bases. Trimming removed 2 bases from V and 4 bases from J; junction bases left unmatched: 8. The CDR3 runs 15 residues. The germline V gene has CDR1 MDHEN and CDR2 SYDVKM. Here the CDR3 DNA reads TGTGCCAGCAGTTTAACAGGGGAAGCCAGGTACGAGCAGTACTTC. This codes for CASSLTGEARYEQYF.

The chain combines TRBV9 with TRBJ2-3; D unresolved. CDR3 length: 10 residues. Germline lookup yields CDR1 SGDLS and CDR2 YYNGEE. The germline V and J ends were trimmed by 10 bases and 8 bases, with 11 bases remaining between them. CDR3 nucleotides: TGTGCCGAGCAGCGAGGTACGCAGTATTTT. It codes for CAEQRGTQYF.

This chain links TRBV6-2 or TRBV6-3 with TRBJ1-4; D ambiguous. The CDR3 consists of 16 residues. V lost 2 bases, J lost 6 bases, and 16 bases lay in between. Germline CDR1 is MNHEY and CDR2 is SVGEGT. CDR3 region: CASSYPKPREDEKLFF. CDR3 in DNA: TGTGCCAGCAGTTACCCCAAGCCCCGGGAGGATGAAAAACTGTTTTTT.

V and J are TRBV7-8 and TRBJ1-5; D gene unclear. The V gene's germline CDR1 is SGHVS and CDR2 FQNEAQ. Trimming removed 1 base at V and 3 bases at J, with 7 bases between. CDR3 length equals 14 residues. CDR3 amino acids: CASSLGQPNQPQHF. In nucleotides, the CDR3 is TGTGCCAGCAGCTTAGGACAACCCAATCAGCCCCAGCATTTT.